This passage covers 30 T cell receptor beta chains from one sample sequenced in a study of regulatory T cells in long-lasting Graves disease. The time point here: newly diagnosed GD, antithyroid drugs for less than 3 months. With RNA extracted from PBMCs as input, the TCR library was made. Combining iRepertoire HTBI primers with Arm-PCR of CDR3 regions, the authors built TCR beta libraries. TCRdb re-called the multiplex PCR reads through MiXCR, storing one row per CDR3 protein. The top ten hold 7.8% of the sample, which has a few hundred thousand distinct CDR3 sequences, about 15% seen once. This sample also appeared in a second study, on T cells in Graves' hyperthyroidism and ophthalmopathy.

This specimen consisted of peripheral blood mononuclear cells (PBMCs), obtained at new diagnosis, from a patient treated with antithyroid drugs. These receptors were obtained from a woman aged 40 to 50 with Graves disease.

This clonotype was seen at least ten times. The CDR3 DNA is TGTGCCAGCAGCCAGCGGGGTGCGGGAGGGCCGGGGGAGCAGTACTTC. Amino acids: CASSQRGAGGPGEQYF. The genes are TRBV6-1 and TRBJ2-7; 9 bases line up with TRBD2. Trimming cost V 6 bases and J 7 bases; bases outside gene matches: 16. The CDR3 has 16 amino acids. Germline V gene sequence: CDR1 MNHNS, CDR2 SASEGT.

This chain joins TRBV28 and TRBJ2-2, with a weak D call TRBD1 (5 bases). Germline CDR1 is MDHEN and CDR2 is SYDVKM. Trimming removed 5 bases at V and 6 bases at J, with 10 bases between. This CDR3 comprises 13 residues. The CDR3 sequence: CASSTRAAGELFF. The CDR3 DNA is TGTGCCAGCAGTACCAGGGCCGCCGGGGAGCTGTTTTTT.

This clonotype showed up many times. The chain has TRBV12-3 or TRBV12-4 and TRBJ1-5, with TRBD1 matching over 11 bases. There are 14 residues in the CDR3. The trim removed 8 bases at V and 5 bases at J, leaving 5 bases unmatched. CDR3 DNA: TGTGCCAGCGCAGGGGACAGGGGGGATCAGCCCCAGCATTTT. Protein sequence: CASAGDRGDQPQHF.

This clonotype was detected only a few times. V is TRBV11-3 and J is TRBJ1-1; D may be TRBD1 (5 bases). V lost 7 bases and J lost 2, with 14 bases in between. The CDR3 extends over 14 amino acids. Germline loops: CDR1 SGHNT, CDR2 YENEEA. CDR3 amino acids: CASTEGRINTEAFF. DNA for the CDR3: TGTGCCAGCACCGAGGGACGGATCAACACTGAAGCTTTCTTT.

The V and J genes are TRBV28 and TRBJ2-1; the D call may be TRBD1 or TRBD2 (5 bases each). The V and J ends lost 1 base and 12 bases respectively, with 16 bases between them. CDR1 is MDHEN, CDR2 SYDVKM, per germline. The CDR3 has 14 residues. CDR3 DNA: TGTGCCAGCAGTTTATCCCCTCTAGCTGGGGGGCAGTTCTTC. It encodes CASSLSPLAGGQFF.

This clonotype was seen ten or more times. The chain employs TRBV12-3 or TRBV12-4 and TRBJ2-7; 11 bases map to TRBD1. The CDR3 extends over 14 amino acids. After removal of 0 bases from V and 6 bases from J, the junction contained 1 base not matched to a gene. CDR3 nucleotides: TGTGCCAGCAGTTTAGCGGGACAGGGGGTCGAGCAGTACTTC. Residues: CASSLAGQGVEQYF.

As concerns this clonotype: Its ends do not fully match the called genes, so a read error is possible. This rearrangement joins TRBV11-3 to TRBJ2-5; D is perhaps TRBD1 or TRBD2 (6 bases each). Per the germline V gene, CDR1 is SGHNT and CDR2 is YENEEA. This CDR3 has 16 residues. CDR3 in DNA: TGTGCCAGCAGCTTAATAGGGGGGTTGGAAGAAGAGACCCCGTACTTC. Its protein product is CASSLIGGLEEETPYF.

This clonotype was found many times. The chain carries TRBV30 and TRBJ1-5, with TRBD1 matching over 8 bases. In germline, CDR1 is GTSNPN, CDR2 SVGIG (reference sequence). This CDR3 region has 15 residues. V was clipped by 1 base and J by 2 bases; unmatched bases: 4. This CDR3 reads CAWSARTGRNQPQHF. The CDR3 bases are TGTGCCTGGAGTGCCAGGACAGGGCGCAATCAGCCCCAGCATTTT.

This clonotype was detected ten times or more. CDR3 protein: CASSLAPRTGSYNEQFF. Here the CDR3 DNA reads TGTGCCAGCAGCTTAGCCCCCCGGACAGGGAGCTACAATGAGCAGTTCTTC. V is TRBV7-2 and J is TRBJ2-1; TRBD1 agrees at 8 bases. J lost 3 bases, V lost 0 bases, and 7 bases had no gene match. CDR1 and CDR2 from the germline V gene are SGHTA and FQGNSA. The CDR3 loop spans 17 amino acids.

In this sample, this clonotype turned up many times. The V call is TRBV11-3, the J call TRBJ2-1; TRBD2 agrees at 7 bases. Germline CDR1 SGHNT, CDR2 YENEEA. The V segment lost 4 bases and the J segment 7 bases; nucleotides outside the gene matches: 16. CDR3 length: 17 residues. CDR3 protein: CASSSRSGAGASNEQFF. The CDR3 DNA follows: TGTGCCAGCAGCTCCCGAAGTGGGGCGGGAGCGAGTAATGAGCAGTTCTTC.

CDR3 nucleotide sequence: TGTGCCAGTACCAGGTTAGGGTCCACAGAGGGAGATGAGCAGTTCTTC. Its translation: CASTRLGSTEGDEQFF. The gene calls are TRBV19 and TRBJ2-1; TRBD2 is a possible D gene (5 bases). V lost 7 bases to trimming and J lost 8 bases, with 24 bases between them. The CDR3 covers 16 residues. Germline-derived CDR1 and CDR2 are LNHDA and SQIVND (reference sequence).

This clonotype has a count of ten or more. This chain links TRBV18 with TRBJ1-1; 7 bases are shared with TRBD1. After removal of 1 base from V and 1 base from J, the junction contained 9 bases not matched to a gene. The length of the CDR3 is 17 residues. From germline, CDR1 is KGHSH and CDR2 LQKENI. CDR3 loop: CASSPQHRGVSNTEAFF. The CDR3 bases are TGTGCCAGCTCACCACAGCACAGGGGAGTTTCGAACACTGAAGCTTTCTTT. Using reference TRBV18 and TRBJ1-1 for the parts outside the CDR3, the full variable domain is NAGVMQNPRHLVRRRGQEARLRCSPMKGHSHVYWYRQLPEEGLKFMVYLQKENIIDESGMPKERFSAEFPKEGPSILRIQQVVRGDSAAYFCASSPQHRGVSNTEAFFGQGTRLTVV.

This clonotype has more than one count but fewer than ten. V gene TRBV3-1 combines with J gene TRBJ2-2; 7 bases align to TRBD2. Looked up from germline, CDR1 is LGHDT and CDR2 is YNNKEL (reference sequence). Trimming cost V 1 base and J 3 bases; bases outside gene matches: 8. This CDR3 region has 17 residues. CDR3: CASSQARGIVDTGELFF. CDR3 DNA sequence: TGTGCCAGCAGCCAAGCGCGGGGGATTGTAGACACCGGGGAGCTGTTTTTT. Using reference TRBV3-1 and TRBJ2-2 for the parts outside the CDR3, the full variable domain is DTAVSQTPKYLVTQMGNDKSIKCEQNLGHDTMYWYKQDSKKFLKIMFSYNNKELIINETVPNRFSPKSPDKAHLNLHINSLELGDSAVYFCASSQARGIVDTGELFFGEGSRLTVL.

This rearrangement joins TRBV13 to TRBJ2-7, with 8 bases that match TRBD2. The V gene end was trimmed by 5 bases and the J gene end by 0 bases; junction bases not matched to a gene: 21. Germline loops: CDR1 PRHDT, CDR2 FYEKMQ (reference sequence). This CDR3 has 20 amino acids. The CDR3 sequence: CASSQGLGLVAEQNSYEQYF. CDR3 DNA sequence: TGTGCCAGCAGCCAAGGCTTGGGACTAGTGGCGGAACAGAACTCCTACGAGCAGTACTTC.

With respect to this clonotype: A much larger clone sits a single nucleotide away, making a read error possible. The chain couples TRBV12-3 or TRBV12-4 to TRBJ2-1, with 10 bases identical to TRBD1. This CDR3 contains 14 residues. The chain's CDR3 is CASSPDRGLGEQLF. The CDR3 coding sequence is TGTGCCAGCAGTCCGGACAGGGGGTTAGGTGAGCAGCTCTTC.

V is TRBV6-2 or TRBV6-3 and J is TRBJ2-1; D unclear. Germline loops: CDR1 MNHEY, CDR2 SVGEGT. V dropped 0 bases and J dropped 2 bases, with 14 bases sitting between them. The CDR3 is 17 residues long. The CDR3 here is CASSYSRYTRTYNEQFF. CDR3 DNA: TGTGCCAGCAGTTACTCGAGATACACCCGTACCTACAATGAGCAGTTCTTC.

This clonotype was seen a few times. The chain employs TRBV15 and TRBJ1-2; 8 nucleotides align to TRBD1. The CDR3 covers 19 residues. Germline trimming cut 6 bases from V and 3 bases from J; bases unmatched to any gene: 21. Germline V gene lookup returns CDR1 LNHNV and CDR2 YYDKDF (reference sequence). The CDR3 DNA follows: TGTGCCACCAGTCCAAGGGCAGGGGGCGTTTTTCGGAGGGACTATGGCTACACCTTC. Its protein is CATSPRAGGVFRRDYGYTF.

This clonotype was counted at least ten times. The chain combines TRBV11-2 with TRBJ1-2; maybe TRBD1 (5 bases). The CDR3 covers 15 residues. From germline, CDR1 is SGHAT and CDR2 FQNNGV. V lost 2 bases, J lost 6 bases, and 16 bases lay in between. CDR3 residues: CASSLMVDTRNGYTF. In DNA form, the CDR3 reads TGTGCCAGCAGCTTAATGGTGGACACCCGGAATGGCTACACCTTC.

This clonotype has ten or more counts. The chain joins TRBV19 to TRBJ1-4, with D perhaps TRBD1 (6 bases). The germline V and J ends were trimmed by 9 bases and 2 bases, with 16 bases remaining between them. This CDR3 spans 15 amino acids. The germline V gene encodes CDR1 LNHDA and CDR2 SQIVND (reference sequence). DNA of the CDR3: TGTGCCAGCCAGATCAGGGGAGCGACTAATGAAAAACTGTTTTTT. It is translated as CASQIRGATNEKLFF.

The chain couples TRBV7-9 to TRBJ2-3; D ambiguous. CDR1 and CDR2 (germline): SEHNR, FQNEAQ (reference sequence). Trimming removed 4 bases from V and 4 bases from J, with 9 bases in between. This CDR3 has 13 residues. The CDR3 nucleotides are TGTGCCAGCAGCTCAGACCCCCCAGATACGCAGTATTTT. As protein: CASSSDPPDTQYF.

CDR3 loop: CASHRERNTEAFF. In DNA form, the CDR3 reads TGTGCCAGTCACAGGGAGAGAAACACTGAAGCTTTCTTT. The V gene is TRBV19, the J gene TRBJ1-1; weak D call: TRBD1 (6 bases). Germline CDR1 reads LNHDA; CDR2 reads SQIVND (reference sequence). This CDR3 is built from 13 residues. V was pared by 8 bases and J by 2 bases, with 12 bases between.

Ten or more counts support this clonotype. This sequence joins TRBV2 and TRBJ1-2; 9 nucleotides align to TRBD1. From germline, CDR1 is SNHLY and CDR2 FYNNEI. Unmatched junction bases numbered 5, after V lost 6 bases and J lost 6 bases. The CDR3 is 13 residues long. The CDR3 nucleotides are TGTGCCAGCAGAGTCCGGGACAGGGATGGCTACACCTTC. Amino acids: CASRVRDRDGYTF.

This clonotype was counted between two and nine times. The V gene is TRBV5-1, the J gene TRBJ1-6; D is unclear. CDR1 is SGHRS, CDR2 YFSETQ, per germline. V was cut by 3 bases and J by 8 bases, with 15 bases left in between. The CDR3 length is 15 residues. CDR3 coding DNA: TGCGCCAGCAGCTATGACGGGCCTCAGGATTCACCCCTCCACTTT. Its protein is CASSYDGPQDSPLHF.

This clonotype has a handful of counts. The V and J genes are TRBV9 and TRBJ2-6; maybe TRBD1 (5 bases). Germline V gives CDR1 SGDLS, CDR2 YYNGEE. Trimming stripped 7 bases from V and 0 bases from J, with 5 bases between. The CDR3 length is 13 residues. CDR3 region: CASDSSGANVLTF. The CDR3 DNA reads as TGTGCCAGCGACAGCTCTGGGGCCAACGTCCTGACTTTC.

A remark on this clonotype: Its ends do not fully match the called genes, so a read error is possible. The chain uses TRBV2 and TRBJ2-7; possibly TRBD2 for D (5 bases). The CDR3 length is 13 residues. The germline V gene has CDR1 SNHLY and CDR2 FYNNEI. In DNA, the CDR3 is TGTGCCAGCAACGGGGTGGGCACCGGGGAGCTGTACTTC. Protein product: CASNGVGTGELYF.

There are many counts of this clonotype. V usage is TRBV12-3 or TRBV12-4 and J usage is TRBJ2-1, with 7 positions matching TRBD2. The CDR3 is 16 residues long. After removal of 6 bases from V and 7 bases from J, the junction contained 15 bases not matched to a gene. CDR3 sequence reads: CASSLNRGLSVNEQFF. The CDR3 DNA sequence: TGTGCCAGCAGCTTAAATAGGGGACTATCCGTGAATGAGCAGTTCTTC.

As regards this clonotype: This may be a read error, as it is one base from a much larger clone. The conserved phenylalanine or tryptophan is not found at the CDR3 terminus, so this likely reflects a read error. The V and J genes are TRBV19 and TRBJ1-2; D call uncertain. The germline gives CDR1 LNHDA, CDR2 SQIVND (reference sequence). V lost 7 bases and J 4 bases, leaving 16 bases between the germline ends. The CDR3 has 14 amino acids. Here the CDR3 reads CASNSRGASYGYTS. CDR3 DNA: TGTGCCAGTAATTCGCGCGGCGCTTCCTATGGCTACACCTCC.

The chain combines TRBV20-1 with TRBJ2-3; D possibly corresponds to TRBD2 (6 bases). CDR3 size: 14 residues. Trimming pared 1 base from V and 4 bases from J, leaving 12 bases between. Germline CDR1 DFQATT, CDR2 SNEGSKA (reference sequence). CDR3 protein: CSARVFGGSDTQYF. The CDR3 DNA follows: TGCAGTGCTAGAGTCTTCGGGGGATCAGATACGCAGTATTTT.

About this clonotype: The junction departs from germline at one end; a sequencing error may be responsible. The CDR3 DNA follows: TGTGCCAGCAGTCGGAGGGGGCAGGGGAATCAACTTGATTTC. It yields the protein CASSRRGQGNQLDF. V usage is TRBV6-1 and J usage is TRBJ1-2, with TRBD1 matching over 7 bases. Germline V gene sequence: CDR1 MNHNS, CDR2 SASEGT. The CDR3 consists of 14 residues.

This clonotype has ten or more counts. The rearrangement uses TRBV11-3 and TRBJ2-1, with TRBD1 as a possible D gene (5 bases). The CDR3 extends over 12 amino acids. Trimming stripped 1 base from V and 14 bases from J, with 12 bases between. Germline V gene data show CDR1 as SGHNT and CDR2 as YENEEA. This CDR3 is CASSLVRAAEFF. The CDR3 coding sequence is TGTGCCAGCAGCTTAGTCAGGGCGGCTGAGTTCTTC.